This T cell receptor (beta chain) was found in a study of shared clonotypes between healthy human individuals. Findings and caveats of the study: A reduction in generation probabilities was seen for non-shared clonotypes relative to those shared by all four donors. Enrolling few donors narrowed the genetic and exposure-history diversity that was represented.

Assay used: immunoSEQ multiplex PCR; TCRdb lists only in-frame clones, some missing. The data show roughly 2,500,000 clones, roughly 93% seen once. Germline loops: CDR1 MDHEN, CDR2 SYDVKM. The CDR3 totals 14 residues. Trimming removed 6 bases at V and 2 bases at J, with 13 bases between. This clone has a single count. Its target is not known. The sample consisted of naive CD4+ T cells from PBMCs. This sample's subset: CD45RA+ positively selected. The source is a man aged 18 to 29 in good health. Some clones in this sample may be carry-over from other donors' samples. The V call is TRBV28, the J call TRBJ2-5; D is possibly TRBD2 (5 bases). CDR3 sequence reads: CASSSPGMQETQYF. Written as DNA, the CDR3 is TGTGCCAGCAGCTCCCCGGGGATGCAAGAGACCCAGTACTTC.